These 16 T cell receptor beta chains were all obtained from the same sample, sequenced in a study of T cell responses to AZD1222 COVID-19 vaccine. Using immunoSEQ multiplex PCR, the repertoire was profiled, and TCRdb retains in-frame clones only, with some absent. The sample lists 100,000 to 150,000 clones, about 89% seen once, with over 9.5% in the top ten. Material: peripheral blood, obtained on day 0 of AZD1222 vaccination. All receptors derive from an adult in good health.

This chain joins TRBV5-4 and TRBJ2-5; D may be TRBD1 (6 bases). Deletions cut 2 bases from V and 0 bases from J, with 11 bases between. Germline V gives CDR1 SGHNT, CDR2 YYREEE (reference sequence). The CDR3 is made up of 15 amino acids. Here the CDR3 reads CASSLIQGDQETQYF. The DNA of the CDR3 is TGTGCCAGCAGCTTAATACAGGGAGACCAAGAGACCCAGTACTTC. Full variable domain (outside the CDR3, taken from reference TRBV5-4 and TRBJ2-5): ETGVTQSPTHLIKTRGQQVTLRCSSQSGHNTVSWYQQALGQGPQFIFQYYREEENGRGNFPPRFSGLQFPNYSSELNVNALELDDSALYLCASSLIQGDQETQYFGPGTRLLVL.

This chain joins TRBV12-3 or TRBV12-4 and TRBJ2-3; D is ambiguous. The CDR3 extends over 12 amino acids. The V end was cut by 5 bases, the J end by 8 bases, with 11 bases between. The CDR3 protein is CASSPYDGTQYF. CDR3 bases: TGTGCCAGCAGTCCCTATGATGGTACGCAGTATTTT.

The chain is built from TRBV3-1 (or the pseudogene TRBV3-2) and TRBJ1-2, with unresolved D. V was pared by 6 bases and J by 4 bases, with 6 bases between. Germline V gene lookup returns CDR1 LGHDT and CDR2 YNNKEL (reference sequence). This CDR3 region has 11 residues. The CDR3 region has the DNA TGTGCCAGCAGGCGCGGCTATGGCTACACCTTC. Translated, it gives CASRRGYGYTF.

V usage is TRBV5-4 and J usage is TRBJ2-1, with TRBD1 matching 7 bases. Germline values: CDR1 SGHNT, CDR2 YYREEE (reference sequence). Trimming removed 4 bases from V and 6 bases from J; junction bases left unmatched: 10. The CDR3 covers 15 residues. CDR3 sequence: CASSPYRGEVNEQFF. The CDR3 DNA reads as TGTGCCAGCAGCCCGTACAGGGGAGAAGTCAATGAGCAGTTCTTC.

The J gene is TRBJ2-5, the V gene TRBV6-1; tentatively, D is TRBD2 (5 bases). V gave up 1 base and J gave up 5 bases, with 8 bases separating them. This CDR3 spans 13 amino acids. The germline gives CDR1 MNHNS, CDR2 SASEGT. For the CDR3, the DNA is TGTGCCAGCAGTGAAGGAGGAGGTGAGACCCAGTACTTC. This translates into CASSEGGGETQYF.

This clone was seen just once. This sequence joins TRBV19 and TRBJ1-1; D gene uncertain. This CDR3 is built from 11 residues. The V and J ends lost 11 bases and 0 bases respectively, with 7 bases between them. CDR1 LNHDA and CDR2 SQIVND come from the germline V gene (reference sequence). CDR3 bases: TGTGCCTCGGGGTTGAACACTGAAGCTTTCTTT. The encoded protein is CASGLNTEAFF.

The gene calls are TRBV14 and TRBJ2-3, with D hard to call. Germline-derived CDR1 and CDR2 are SGHDN and FVKESK. The ends were cut back, 0 bases at V and 3 bases at J, with 7 bases in the middle. CDR3 length: 14 residues. Here the CDR3 reads CASSQDWVTDTQYF. The CDR3 region has the DNA TGTGCCAGCAGCCAAGATTGGGTAACAGATACGCAGTATTTT.

The chain couples TRBV7-9 to TRBJ1-1; 7 bases line up with TRBD1. This CDR3 has 13 residues. CDR1 is SEHNR, CDR2 FQNEAQ, per germline (reference sequence). V shed 8 bases and J 4 bases; nucleotides not matched to a gene: 7. The CDR3 DNA follows: TGTGCCAGCCTCCGACAGGGAGGCACTGAAGCTTTCTTT. Protein product: CASLRQGGTEAFF.

The genes are TRBV28 and TRBJ1-5, with D possibly TRBD1 on 5 matching bases. The germline V and J ends were trimmed by 6 bases and 10 bases, with 13 bases remaining between them. The length of the CDR3 is 12 residues. Germline V gene lookup returns CDR1 MDHEN and CDR2 SYDVKM. CDR3 sequence reads: CASSLVRAPQHF. DNA for the CDR3: TGTGCCAGCAGCTTAGTCAGGGCACCCCAGCATTTT.

V and J are TRBV3-1 (or the pseudogene TRBV3-2) and TRBJ1-4; 7 positions match TRBD1. The CDR3 has 14 amino acids. Trimming at V came to 1 base and at J to 14 bases, leaving 10 bases not matched to a gene. The germline V gene encodes CDR1 LGHDT and CDR2 YNNKEL (reference sequence). The CDR3 loop reads CASSQGLLTRGLFF. The CDR3 DNA is TGTGCCAGCAGCCAAGGCCTCCTGACCAGGGGGCTGTTTTTT.

The chain combines TRBV6-5 with TRBJ2-1; 9 nucleotides match TRBD2. The CDR3 length is 16 residues. Looked up from germline, CDR1 is MNHEY and CDR2 is SVGAGI. With V trimmed by 4 bases and J by 6 bases, 10 bases remained unmatched. CDR3 sequence (DNA): TGTGCCAGCAGTTTCTTAGCGGGAGCCGTTTCCAATGAGCAGTTCTTC. Its translation is CASSFLAGAVSNEQFF.

This clone was observed once. The chain joins TRBV5-1 to TRBJ2-5; D is possibly TRBD1 (6 bases). The V gene's germline CDR1 is SGHRS and CDR2 YFSETQ. The CDR3 extends over 14 amino acids. The V and J ends lost 2 bases and 2 bases respectively, with 10 bases between them. The CDR3 loop is CASSFKGQQETQYF. The CDR3 DNA follows: TGCGCCAGCAGCTTTAAAGGACAGCAAGAGACCCAGTACTTC.

V and J are TRBV6-5 and TRBJ2-7; D is possibly TRBD2 (6 bases). Germline V gene lookup returns CDR1 MNHEY and CDR2 SVGAGI. V lost 4 bases and J 7 bases, leaving 17 bases between the germline ends. The CDR3 contains 14 residues. CDR3 sequence: CASSSRDSVGEQYF. CDR3 DNA: TGTGCCAGCAGTTCCCGGGACTCCGTCGGAGAGCAGTACTTC.

The chain couples TRBV7-3 to TRBJ1-2; possibly TRBD1 for D (6 bases). V lost 5 bases to trimming and J lost 4 bases, with 17 bases between them. The CDR3 extends over 15 amino acids. Germline V gene lookup returns CDR1 SGHTA and CDR2 FQGTGA. The CDR3 DNA follows: TGTGCCAGCAGCCCCCAGAGGGGGGCGGGCTATGGCTACACCTTC. Its translation: CASSPQRGAGYGYTF.

This clone was seen a single time. The chain couples TRBV9 to TRBJ2-1, with 8 bases identical to TRBD1. V trimming: 0 bases; J trimming: 8 bases; junction bases outside the gene matches: 13. CDR1 and CDR2 (germline): SGDLS, YYNGEE. The CDR3 sequence is 17 residues long. The CDR3 bases are TGTGCCAGCAGCGTAGCTCCAGGGGGCGGCCGTGGGGATGAGCAGTTCTTC. It encodes CASSVAPGGGRGDEQFF.

V is TRBV11-2 and J is TRBJ2-7, with a tentative D call TRBD1 (7 bases). This CDR3 contains 13 residues. Germline V lookup: CDR1 SGHAT, CDR2 FQNNGV. V was trimmed by 6 bases and J by 5 bases, leaving 14 bases between them. The CDR3, as DNA: TGTGCCAGCAGTGGGCAGGGGGGCCACGAGCAGTACTTC. Protein: CASSGQGGHEQYF.